This T cell receptor beta chain emerged from a study of T-cell reconstitution after alpha-beta-depleted transplantation in children. As it was prepared, the TCRbeta library received unique molecular identifiers. A single record per CDR3 protein comes from TCRdb applying MiXCR to the PCR reads. This sample carries around 500,000 distinct CDR3 sequences, about 12% of them seen once, and the ten largest clones take about 6%. Here the sequenced sample was PBMCs from the stem cell graft donor, taken from the stem cell graft. This TCR came from a human donor who donated a stem cell graft to a child with combined immunodeficiency.

CDR3 protein: CASRTVGPESPLHF. CDR3 sequence (DNA): TGTGCCAGCCGGACCGTGGGGCCAGAGTCACCCCTCCACTTT. The chain combines TRBV7-2 with TRBJ1-6; the D gene is possibly TRBD1 (5 bases). V lost 8 bases to trimming and J lost 10 bases, with 18 bases between them. Per germline, CDR1 SGHTA and CDR2 FQGNSA. CDR3 length equals 14 residues.